The rows below give T cell receptor beta chains drawn from one sample of a study of blood T cell repertoires in COVID-19. Clones were sequenced by immunoSEQ multiplex PCR, and TCRdb holds only the in-frame ones, with some missing. The table includes 65,000 to 70,000 clones, less than 90% detected once. Sequenced sample: peripheral blood. The receptors originated from a man older than 75 with acute or convalescent COVID-19. Both conserved end residues are part of each CDR3. Each record gives: V gene, clone size, D gene, J gene, CDR3 DNA, CDR3 protein. A D gene is named only where the DNA matches it firmly. Part of the rows lack a size; the others show once, few, many or a class for expanded clones.

v_gene: TRBV5-1
abundance: few
d_gene: NA
j_gene: TRBJ1-2
CDR3nt: TGCGCCAGCAGCTTGGACAGGGCTAGCTACACCTTC
CDR3aa: CASSLDRASYTF

v_gene: TRBV7-2
abundance: NA
d_gene: TRBD1
j_gene: TRBJ1-2
CDR3nt: TGTGCCAGCAGCCCTGACAGGGCAAAAGGCTACACCTTC
CDR3aa: CASSPDRAKGYTF

v_gene: TRBV9
abundance: NA
d_gene: NA
j_gene: TRBJ1-1
CDR3nt: TGTGCCAGCAGCTCCCAGGTAGGTGGGAACACTGAAGCTTTCTTT
CDR3aa: CASSSQVGGNTEAFF

v_gene: TRBV10-2
abundance: once
d_gene: NA
j_gene: TRBJ2-2
CDR3nt: TGCGCCAGCAGTCTACTAGTTATCGGGGAGCTGTTTTTT
CDR3aa: CASSLLVIGELFF

v_gene: TRBV7-2
abundance: NA
d_gene: NA
j_gene: TRBJ1-2
CDR3nt: TGTGCCAGCAGCTTAGGAGGGGCTAACCGGGGAGGTGGCTACACCTTC
CDR3aa: CASSLGGANRGGGYTF

v_gene: TRBV6-6
abundance: NA
d_gene: TRBD1
j_gene: TRBJ1-5
CDR3nt: TGTGCCAGCAGTTACCCCGGGACAGGCCTCAATCAGCCCCAGCATTTT
CDR3aa: CASSYPGTGLNQPQHF

v_gene: TRBV3-1/TRBV3-2
abundance: NA
d_gene: NA
j_gene: TRBJ2-7
CDR3nt: TGTGCCAGCAGCCAAGTGTTGCAGAACTCCTACGAGCAGTACTTC
CDR3aa: CASSQVLQNSYEQYF

v_gene: TRBV7-8
abundance: NA
d_gene: NA
j_gene: TRBJ1-5
CDR3nt: TGTGCCAGCAGCTTGTCAGGTGCCAATCAGCCCCAGCATTTT
CDR3aa: CASSLSGANQPQHF

v_gene: TRBV10-3
abundance: NA
d_gene: TRBD2
j_gene: TRBJ2-1
CDR3nt: TGTGCCATCAGTGGGGGACTAGCGGGAGGGCCGAATGAGCAGTTCTTC
CDR3aa: CAISGGLAGGPNEQFF

v_gene: TRBV11-3
abundance: NA
d_gene: NA
j_gene: TRBJ2-7
CDR3nt: TGTGCCAGCAGCTCGATGACATTGGCCTACGAGCAGTACTTC
CDR3aa: CASSSMTLAYEQYF

v_gene: TRBV10-3
abundance: NA
d_gene: TRBD1
j_gene: TRBJ2-6
CDR3nt: TGTGCCATCCAGGGGGCGAGCGGGGCCAACGTCCTGACTTTC
CDR3aa: CAIQGASGANVLTF

v_gene: TRBV10-2
abundance: once
d_gene: NA
j_gene: TRBJ2-6
CDR3nt: TGCGCCAGCAGATCCCAGGGTGCCGGGGCCAACGTCCTGACTTTC
CDR3aa: CASRSQGAGANVLTF

v_gene: TRBV3-1/TRBV3-2
abundance: NA
d_gene: NA
j_gene: TRBJ1-1
CDR3nt: TGTGCCAGCAGCCAGGTCGCCTGGCAGGCTTTCTTT
CDR3aa: CASSQVAWQAFF

v_gene: TRBV5-6
abundance: few
d_gene: NA
j_gene: TRBJ1-2
CDR3nt: TGTGCCAGCAGCTTGCAGGGGTCGGAAGGCTACACCTTC
CDR3aa: CASSLQGSEGYTF

v_gene: TRBV6-5
abundance: NA
d_gene: NA
j_gene: TRBJ2-7
CDR3nt: TGTGCCAGGCATGACAGCTCGTCCGACTACGAGCAGTACTTC
CDR3aa: CARHDSSSDYEQYF

v_gene: TRBV27
abundance: few
d_gene: NA
j_gene: TRBJ1-5
CDR3nt: TGTGCCAGCAGTTTCTCGGGCAGGGAAGGTTATCAGCCCCAGCATTTT
CDR3aa: CASSFSGREGYQPQHF

v_gene: TRBV7-9
abundance: NA
d_gene: NA
j_gene: TRBJ1-6
CDR3nt: TGTGCCAGCAGGGGGGGGATATATAATTCACCCCTCCACTTT
CDR3aa: CASRGGIYNSPLHF

v_gene: TRBV7-2
abundance: NA
d_gene: NA
j_gene: TRBJ1-1
CDR3nt: TGTGCCAGCAGCCCAAGACAGTCCTGGGCCGAGGAAGCTTTCTTT
CDR3aa: CASSPRQSWAEEAFF

v_gene: TRBV5-4
abundance: NA
d_gene: TRBD1
j_gene: TRBJ2-7
CDR3nt: TGTGCCAGCAGCTTGGGAGGGACAGGCAACGAGCAGTACTTC
CDR3aa: CASSLGGTGNEQYF

v_gene: TRBV24-1
abundance: NA
d_gene: NA
j_gene: TRBJ1-1
CDR3nt: TGTGCCACCAGTGATTTAAGGGGCACTGAAGCTTTCTTT
CDR3aa: CATSDLRGTEAFF

v_gene: TRBV6-5
abundance: NA
d_gene: TRBD2
j_gene: TRBJ2-7
CDR3nt: TGTGCCAGCAGCCCAATACTAGCGGCCGCCTACGAGCAGTACTTC
CDR3aa: CASSPILAAAYEQYF

v_gene: TRBV29-1
abundance: NA
d_gene: NA
j_gene: TRBJ2-7
CDR3nt: TGCAGCGTTGATGGCCAGGCCTCCTACGAGCAGTACTTC
CDR3aa: CSVDGQASYEQYF

v_gene: TRBV3-1/TRBV3-2
abundance: NA
d_gene: NA
j_gene: TRBJ1-1
CDR3nt: TGTGCCAGCAGTTCCGGGGGTACTGAAGCTTTCTTT
CDR3aa: CASSSGGTEAFF

v_gene: TRBV27
abundance: NA
d_gene: NA
j_gene: TRBJ1-1
CDR3nt: TGTGCCAGCAGTGGGGGACACCGGATAGGGACTGAAGCTTTCTTT
CDR3aa: CASSGGHRIGTEAFF

v_gene: TRBV24-1
abundance: NA
d_gene: NA
j_gene: TRBJ2-5
CDR3nt: TGTGCCACCACTCAGAAATACCAAGAGACCCAGTACTTC
CDR3aa: CATTQKYQETQYF

v_gene: TRBV21-1
abundance: once
d_gene: NA
j_gene: TRBJ2-1
CDR3nt: TGTGCCAGCAGTACCGAGACTAGCGGGAGAGTCGGTGAGCAGTTCTTC
CDR3aa: CASSTETSGRVGEQFF

v_gene: TRBV18
abundance: NA
d_gene: TRBD2
j_gene: TRBJ2-5
CDR3nt: TGTGCCAGCTCCCGTACCGGGACTAGCGACAAAGAGACCCAGTACTTC
CDR3aa: CASSRTGTSDKETQYF

v_gene: TRBV6-4
abundance: once
d_gene: NA
j_gene: TRBJ2-7
CDR3nt: TGTGCCGCCCGACCGGGGGAGCAGTACTTC
CDR3aa: CAARPGEQYF

v_gene: TRBV4-1
abundance: NA
d_gene: TRBD2
j_gene: TRBJ2-5
CDR3nt: TGCGCCAGCAGCATGCGGGGACTAGCGGCTCAAGAGACCCAGTACTTC
CDR3aa: CASSMRGLAAQETQYF

v_gene: TRBV20-1
abundance: few
d_gene: TRBD1
j_gene: TRBJ1-5
CDR3nt: TGCAGTGCTAGTTCCCCCGACAGGGCTCCTCAGCCCCAGCATTTT
CDR3aa: CSASSPDRAPQPQHF

v_gene: TRBV5-6
abundance: NA
d_gene: NA
j_gene: TRBJ2-7
CDR3nt: TGTGCCAGCAGCTTTCGCGGAAGCTCCTACGAGCAGTACTTC
CDR3aa: CASSFRGSSYEQYF

v_gene: TRBV7-9
abundance: NA
d_gene: TRBD1
j_gene: TRBJ1-2
CDR3nt: TGTGCCAGCAGACCGGCGGGACAGGTTGGCGGCTACACCTTC
CDR3aa: CASRPAGQVGGYTF

v_gene: TRBV18
abundance: NA
d_gene: TRBD2
j_gene: TRBJ2-5
CDR3nt: TGTGCCAGCTCACCACGGAGACTAGCGGCAAGCCAAGAGACCCAGTACTTC
CDR3aa: CASSPRRLAASQETQYF